The 18 T cell receptor beta chains presented below share a single source sample, sequenced in a study of blood T cell repertoires in COVID-19. The protocol was immunoSEQ multiplex PCR, while the TCRdb copy is restricted to in-frame clones and leaves out a portion. The sample contains about 260,000 clones, around 86% of which appear only once. Sample: peripheral blood. The receptors were gathered from a man aged 18 to 35 with active or convalescent COVID-19.

Regarding this clone: Because the CDR3's place on the DNA is in doubt, the DNA is left out and the CDR3 is given as listed by TCRdb. The V and J genes are TRBV21-1 and TRBJ2-1; the DNA was not compared with TRBD2, the D call given in the table. TRBV21-1 is given as a pseudogene. The CDR3 has 19 residues if both end residues are counted. The CDR3 is CASSKSGRVVAGGNNEQFF.

The chain carries TRBV19 and TRBJ2-6; possible D gene TRBD1, 5 bases. V dropped 3 bases and J dropped 0 bases, with 15 bases sitting between them. This CDR3 has 18 amino acids. From germline, CDR1 is LNHDA and CDR2 SQIVND (reference sequence). CDR3 in DNA: TGTGCCAGTAGTATTCTTTTCACAGGAAACTCTGGGGCCAACGTCCTGACTTTC. It yields the protein CASSILFTGNSGANVLTF.

The rearrangement uses TRBV7-2 and TRBJ1-4; 10 bases are a match to TRBD1. The CDR3 totals 13 residues. From germline, CDR1 is SGHTA and CDR2 FQGNSA. V shed 5 bases, J shed 8 bases, and the junction held 2 bases outside the gene matches. The CDR3 is CASSLDRGEKLFF. CDR3 DNA sequence: TGTGCCAGCAGCCTGGACAGGGGGGAAAAACTGTTTTTT.

The rearrangement uses TRBV11-2 and TRBJ2-3; TRBD1 aligns across 9 bases. The V and J ends lost 5 bases and 3 bases, in that order; junction bases with no gene match: 6. This CDR3 has 15 residues. The germline gives CDR1 SGHAT, CDR2 FQNNGV. The CDR3 loop reads CASSQMTGGTDTQYF. The CDR3 DNA sequence: TGTGCCAGCAGCCAAATGACAGGGGGGACAGATACGCAGTATTTT. Filled out from reference TRBV11-2 and TRBJ2-3, the complete variable domain reads EAGVAQSPRYKIIEKRQSVAFWCNPISGHATLYWYQQILGQGPKLLIQFQNNGVVDDSQLPKDRFSAERLKGVDSTLKIQPAKLEDSAVYLCASSQMTGGTDTQYFGPGTRLTVL.

The rearrangement uses TRBV6-1 and TRBJ2-5; 11 bases are shared with TRBD2. V was pared by 3 bases and J by 4 bases, with 4 bases of the junction left unmatched. Germline CDR1 and CDR2: MNHNS and SASEGT. The CDR3 covers 15 residues. The CDR3 reads CASSDVLAGVETQYF. DNA of the CDR3: TGTGCCAGCAGTGATGTACTAGCGGGAGTAGAGACCCAGTACTTC.

The rearrangement joins TRBV6-6 to TRBJ2-1, with D tentatively TRBD2 (6 bases). The CDR3 contains 14 residues. Germline-derived CDR1 and CDR2 are MNHNY and SVGAGI (reference sequence). The V end was cut by 6 bases, the J end by 9 bases, with 18 bases between. The CDR3 reads CASSPRLVGGEQFF. The CDR3 DNA reads TGTGCCAGCAGCCCCCGGCTCGTCGGGGGTGAGCAGTTCTTC.

V is TRBV11-2 and J is TRBJ1-3; a possible D gene is TRBD1 (6 bases). CDR3 length: 16 amino acids. Germline values: CDR1 SGHAT, CDR2 FQNNGV. Trimming pared 4 bases from V and 2 bases from J, leaving 15 bases between. DNA of the CDR3: TGTGCCAGCAGCTCGAGGCGAGGACAGACTGGAAACACCATATATTTT. Protein: CASSSRRGQTGNTIYF.

V is TRBV19 and J is TRBJ2-6, with 12 bases matching TRBD2. This CDR3 has 19 amino acids. Germline-derived CDR1 and CDR2 are LNHDA and SQIVND (reference sequence). The V gene end was trimmed by 2 bases and the J gene end by 0 bases; junction bases not matched to a gene: 5. The CDR3 here is CASSILASGRASGANVLTF. CDR3 in DNA: TGTGCCAGTAGTATACTAGCTAGCGGGAGGGCCTCTGGGGCCAACGTCCTGACTTTC.

There are a few counts of this clone. The V and J genes are TRBV19 and TRBJ1-2; D gene unclear. V lost 3 bases, J lost 4 bases, and 15 bases lay in between. The CDR3 length is 15 residues. Germline-derived CDR1 and CDR2 are LNHDA and SQIVND (reference sequence). CDR3 DNA: TGTGCCAGTAGTATTAATAGGGAGGGATCCTATGGCTACACCTTC. Amino acids: CASSINREGSYGYTF.

This chain links TRBV25-1 with TRBJ1-6, with 8 bases that match TRBD1. J lost 5 bases, V lost 6 bases, and 0 bases had no gene match. CDR3 size: 13 residues. CDR1 is MGHDK, CDR2 SYGVNS, per germline. The CDR3 region is CASRQGDNSPLHF. The DNA of the CDR3 is TGTGCCAGCAGACAGGGGGATAATTCACCCCTCCACTTT.

The gene calls are TRBV28 and TRBJ1-1; D not certain. Germline CDR1 reads MDHEN; CDR2 reads SYDVKM. The CDR3 sequence is 13 residues long. Trimming took 5 bases from V and 0 from J, leaving 7 bases between them. For the CDR3, the DNA is TGTGCCAGCAGTCTAGACTTGAACACTGAAGCTTTCTTT. Protein: CASSLDLNTEAFF.

This clone occurred a few times. This rearrangement joins TRBV29-1 to TRBJ2-7, with 8 bases that match TRBD1. V was clipped by 6 bases and J by 1 base; unmatched bases: 8. Per germline, CDR1 SQVTM and CDR2 ANQGSEA. The CDR3 is 14 amino acids. The CDR3 spells CSVAGDRTSYEQYF. CDR3 coding DNA: TGCAGCGTGGCCGGGGACAGGACTTCCTACGAGCAGTACTTC.

V is TRBV6-5 and J is TRBJ2-7; 9 nucleotides align to TRBD1. V shed 6 bases and J 6 bases; nucleotides not matched to a gene: 9. This CDR3 is built from 14 residues. Germline V CDR1 and CDR2: MNHEY, SVGAGI. Here the CDR3 reads CASRDWTGDSEQYF. The CDR3, as DNA: TGTGCCAGCAGGGATTGGACAGGGGATAGCGAGCAGTACTTC.

This clone has only a few counts. The gene calls are TRBV2 and TRBJ2-7; D is perhaps TRBD1 (5 bases). The CDR3 loop spans 14 amino acids. V gave up 6 bases and J gave up 4 bases, with 16 bases separating them. CDR1 is SNHLY and CDR2 is FYNNEI in the germline V gene. DNA for the CDR3: TGTGCCAGCAGCGCAGGGTTGGGTAGGTACGAGCAGTACTTC. It is translated as CASSAGLGRYEQYF.

The chain joins TRBV29-1 to TRBJ1-1, with a tentative D call TRBD1 (5 bases). Germline assignment: CDR1 SQVTM and CDR2 ANQGSEA. V was clipped by 7 bases and J by 10 bases, with 19 bases between them. The CDR3 is 12 amino acids. CDR3: CSDLDFGGGAFF. CDR3 DNA sequence: TGCAGCGACCTTGATTTCGGGGGGGGAGCTTTCTTT.

The gene calls are TRBV25-1 and TRBJ1-5; D is possibly TRBD1 (6 bases). With 5 bases removed from V and 7 bases from J, the gap between germline ends came to 12 bases. The CDR3 contains 13 residues. Germline-derived CDR1 and CDR2 are MGHDK and SYGVNS. CDR3 in DNA: TGTGCCAGCAGTCAACAGGGCGGACAGCCCCAGCATTTT. Translated: CASSQQGGQPQHF.

This clone was seen once. The CDR3 nucleotides read TGCGCCAGCAGCTCTAGTGGGACAGTGAACACTGAAGCTTTCTTT. It encodes CASSSSGTVNTEAFF. The chain combines TRBV5-1 with TRBJ1-1, with TRBD1 matching over 7 bases. Germline lookup yields CDR1 SGHRS and CDR2 YFSETQ. The CDR3 loop spans 15 amino acids. V lost 3 bases and J lost 0; bases outside the gene matches: 5.

The chain employs TRBV6-2 or TRBV6-3 and TRBJ1-2; D ambiguous. V lost 1 base to trimming and J lost 5 bases, with 5 bases between them. Germline lookup yields CDR1 MNHEY and CDR2 SVGEGT. This CDR3 has 12 amino acids. CDR3 region: CASSYFPYGYTF. The CDR3 nucleotides read TGTGCCAGCAGTTACTTCCCGTATGGCTACACCTTC.